This T cell receptor (beta chain) was sequenced for a study of T cell responses to AZD1222 COVID-19 vaccine. Overall study context: Pooled samples include second doses given at about 4 or 12 weeks.

The repertoire was sequenced with immunoSEQ multiplex PCR; TCRdb's copy has only in-frame clones and lacks some. The sample carries some 130,000 clones, roughly nine tenths recorded once. About this clone itself: No antigen is known for it.

Study-level findings and limits: Among the donors, most were white British and more were female, and clonal diversity was possibly underestimated. Of spike-specific TCRs, nearly half reportedly target regions left unmutated in variants. Spike-specific TCR breadth and depth went up after people got two AZD1222 doses.

The V gene's germline CDR1 is PRHDT and CDR2 FYEKMQ (reference sequence). The CDR3 contains 15 residues. Trimming removed 4 bases from V and 2 bases from J; junction bases left unmatched: 3. V is TRBV13 and J is TRBJ2-5; 11 bases align to TRBD2. This specimen was peripheral blood, taken on day 0 of AZD1222 vaccination. The TCR comes from an adult in good health. DNA for the CDR3: TGTGCCAGCAGCTCCGGGACTAGCGGACAAGAGACCCAGTACTTC. It yields the protein CASSSGTSGQETQYF.